Listed below are T cell receptor beta chains from one sample, sequenced in a study of blood T cell repertoires in COVID-19. Using immunoSEQ multiplex PCR, the repertoire was profiled, and TCRdb retains in-frame clones only, with some absent. The sample lists over 350,000 clones; around 89% were seen once. Sequenced input: peripheral blood. Every receptor here comes from a woman in her twenties or thirties with acute or convalescent COVID-19. CDR3s include the opening cysteine and the closing phenylalanine or tryptophan. A D gene is named only where the DNA matches it firmly. A clone size is listed for some rows: how often the clone was seen (once, few, many), or a class if it is expanded.

d_call j_call cdr3_length clone_size v_call cdr3_nt cdr3_aa
NA TRBJ2-2 16 NA TRBV7-9 TGTGCCAGCAGCCACGGAGTAGCGGCGAACACCGGGGAGCTGTTTTTT CASSHGVAANTGELFF
TRBD2 TRBJ2-3 15 NA TRBV5-1 TGCGCCAGCAGCTTGTTATGGGGGGGGACAGATACGCAGTATTTT CASSLLWGGTDTQYF
TRBD1 TRBJ1-6 15 NA TRBV7-9 TGTGCCAGCACCCCACAGGGGACAGTTATTTCACCCCTCCACTTT CASTPQGTVISPLHF
NA TRBJ1-2 14 NA TRBV7-3 TGTGCCAGCAGCTTGGCGGGGGCGCTGAGTGGCTACACCTTC CASSLAGALSGYTF
NA TRBJ2-3 16 NA TRBV9 TGTGCCAGCAGCGTAGCTACGGGAGAATTCACAGATACGCAGTATTTT CASSVATGEFTDTQYF
TRBD2 TRBJ2-5 15 once TRBV19 TGTGCCAGTAGTGGGGGGGACTCGGCTACCGAGACCCAGTACTTC CASSGGDSATETQYF
TRBD1 TRBJ1-1 15 NA TRBV5-1 TGCGCCAGCAGCCCGGGCACAGGGGGCAGGACTGAAGCTTTCTTT CASSPGTGGRTEAFF
NA TRBJ1-6 15 NA TRBV28 TGTGCCAGCAGTTCCGGGACGTGGGACTATTCACCCCTCCACTTT CASSSGTWDYSPLHF
NA TRBJ1-2 14 NA TRBV7-9 TGTGCCAGCAGCCAAAGCCGGGATTCCGTGGGCTACACCTTC CASSQSRDSVGYTF
NA TRBJ2-3 13 NA TRBV30 TGTGCCTGGAGTGCCCCCCCGTTGGATACGCAGTATTTT CAWSAPPLDTQYF
NA TRBJ1-5 13 NA TRBV6-5 TGTGCCAGCAGTTACTCGAGGGGGCAGCCCCAGCATTTT CASSYSRGQPQHF
NA TRBJ1-3 18 NA TRBV5-6 TGTGCCAGCAGCTTGTCTTGGGGCTACCTTAAAGCTGGAAACACCATATATTTT CASSLSWGYLKAGNTIYF
TRBD1 TRBJ1-1 15 NA TRBV2 TGTGCCAGCAGTGAACGGACAGGGGGACCGTCCGAAGCTTTCTTT CASSERTGGPSEAFF
TRBD1 TRBJ1-2 12 NA TRBV3-1/TRBV3-2 TGTGCCAGCAGCCACGGGACAGGGAGCGTCACCTTC CASSHGTGSVTF
TRBD1 TRBJ1-5 13 NA TRBV27 TGTGCCAGCAGTTACGACAGGGAACAGCCCCAGCATTTT CASSYDREQPQHF
TRBD1 TRBJ2-4 13 NA TRBV3-1/TRBV3-2 TGTGCCAGCAGCACCGGGACAGTCAGGACTCAGTACTTC CASSTGTVRTQYF
NA TRBJ2-7 14 NA TRBV4-1 TGCGCCAGCAGCCAAGATATTGCCTCCCGGGAGCAGTACTTC CASSQDIASREQYF
NA TRBJ2-5 14 NA TRBV9 TGTGCCAGCAGCGTTAGAGGACTGGACGAGACCCAGTACTTC CASSVRGLDETQYF
NA TRBJ1-3 14 NA TRBV30 TGTGCCTGGAGGCTCACAGGGAACCGAAACACCATATATTTT CAWRLTGNRNTIYF
NA TRBJ1-4 13 NA TRBV2 TGTGCCAGCAGGATCCGGGAGAATGAAAAACTGTTTTTT CASRIRENEKLFF